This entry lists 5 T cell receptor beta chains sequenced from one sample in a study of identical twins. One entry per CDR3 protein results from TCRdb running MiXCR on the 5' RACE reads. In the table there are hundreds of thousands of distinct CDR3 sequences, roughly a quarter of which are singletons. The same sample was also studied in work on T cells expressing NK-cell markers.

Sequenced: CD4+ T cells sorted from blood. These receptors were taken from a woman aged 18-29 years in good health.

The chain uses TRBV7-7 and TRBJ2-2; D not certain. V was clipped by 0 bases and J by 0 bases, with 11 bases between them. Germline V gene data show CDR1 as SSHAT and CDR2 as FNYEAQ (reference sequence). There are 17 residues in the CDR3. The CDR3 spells CASSLAPARANTGELFF. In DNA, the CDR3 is TGTGCCAGCAGCTTAGCGCCGGCAAGAGCGAACACCGGGGAGCTGTTTTTT. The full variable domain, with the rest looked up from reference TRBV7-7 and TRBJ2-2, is GAGVSQSPRYKVTKRGQDVTLRCDPISSHATLYWYQQALGQGPEFLTYFNYEAQPDKSGLPSDRFSAERPEGSISTLTIQRTEQRDSAMYRCASSLAPARANTGELFFGEGSRLTVL.

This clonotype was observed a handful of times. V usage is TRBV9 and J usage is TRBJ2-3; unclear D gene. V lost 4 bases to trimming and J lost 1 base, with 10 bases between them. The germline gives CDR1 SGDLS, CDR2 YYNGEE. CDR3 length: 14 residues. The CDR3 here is CASSPLVGTDTQYF. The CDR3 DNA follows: TGTGCCAGCAGCCCTCTCGTGGGCACAGATACGCAGTATTTT.

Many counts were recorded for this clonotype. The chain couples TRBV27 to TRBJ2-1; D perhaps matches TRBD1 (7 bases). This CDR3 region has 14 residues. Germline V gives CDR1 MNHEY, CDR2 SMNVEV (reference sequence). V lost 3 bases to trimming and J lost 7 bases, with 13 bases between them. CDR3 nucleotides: TGTGCCAGCAGTTTGCAGACAGGGACTAATGAGCAGTTCTTC. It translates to CASSLQTGTNEQFF.

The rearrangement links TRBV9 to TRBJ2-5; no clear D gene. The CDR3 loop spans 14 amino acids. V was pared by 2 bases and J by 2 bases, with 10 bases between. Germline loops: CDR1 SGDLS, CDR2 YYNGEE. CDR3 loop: CASSVLAVQETQYF. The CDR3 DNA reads TGTGCCAGCAGCGTTTTAGCAGTGCAAGAGACCCAGTACTTC.

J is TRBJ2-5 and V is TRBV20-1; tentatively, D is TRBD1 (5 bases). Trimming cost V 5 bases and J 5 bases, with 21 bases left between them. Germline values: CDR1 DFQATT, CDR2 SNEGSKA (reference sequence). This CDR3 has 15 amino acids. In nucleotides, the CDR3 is TGCAGTGCTCCACACCTCAGGACAAGGCGCGAGACCCAGTACTTC. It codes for CSAPHLRTRRETQYF.